This T cell receptor (beta chain) appears in the sequencing data of a study of cytomegalovirus exposure and HLA in healthy donors. Study context: Early release data held 80 million to 100 million unique TCRs from HLA-typed donors. Study results and caveats: When analyzed later, the rates of TCR association showed variation by HLA locus, with DRB1 the most and HLA-C the fewest.

A remark on this clone: Its antigen is not known. The junction differs from germline at one of its ends, possibly a read error.

CDR1 is SSHAT and CDR2 is FNYEAQ in the germline V gene (reference sequence). This CDR3 contains 15 residues. The PCR ran on 60 Vbeta and 13 Jbeta primers. The authors' processing: The authors later counted about 80 million unique TCR beta chains, roughly 10 million of them shared. Data came from immunoSEQ multiplex PCR; TCRdb stores just in-frame clones and leaves some out. The DNA gave D and trimming, while V, J and clone size come from that table. The sample holds 100,000 or so clones, 70% to 85% seen once. The chain couples TRBV7-7 to TRBJ2-1; 11 nucleotides align to TRBD2. This TCR came from a man aged 18 to 30 in good health and CMV-seronegative. The sample was PBMCs. The CDR3 DNA sequence: TGTGCTAGCAGCTTAACTAGCGGGAGAGAAAATGAGCAGTTCTTC. Translation: CASSLTSGRENEQFF.